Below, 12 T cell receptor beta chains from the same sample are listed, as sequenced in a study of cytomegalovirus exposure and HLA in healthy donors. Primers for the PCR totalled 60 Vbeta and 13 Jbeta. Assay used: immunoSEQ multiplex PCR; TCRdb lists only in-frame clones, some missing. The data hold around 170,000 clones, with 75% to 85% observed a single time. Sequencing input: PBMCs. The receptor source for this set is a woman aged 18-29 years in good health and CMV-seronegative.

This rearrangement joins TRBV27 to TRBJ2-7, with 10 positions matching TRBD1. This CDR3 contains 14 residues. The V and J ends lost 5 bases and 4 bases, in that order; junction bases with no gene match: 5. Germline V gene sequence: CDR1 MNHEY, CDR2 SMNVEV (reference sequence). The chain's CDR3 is CASSEGQGFYEQYF. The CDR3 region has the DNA TGTGCCAGCAGTGAGGGACAGGGGTTTTACGAGCAGTACTTC.

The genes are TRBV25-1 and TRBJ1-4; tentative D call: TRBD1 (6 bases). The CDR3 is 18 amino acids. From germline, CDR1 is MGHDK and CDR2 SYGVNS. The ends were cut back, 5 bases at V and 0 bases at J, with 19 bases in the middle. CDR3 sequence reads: CASSKGTSTIATNEKLFF. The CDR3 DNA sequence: TGTGCCAGCAGTAAAGGGACATCTACAATCGCAACTAATGAAAAACTGTTTTTT.

The CDR3 region is CASGGRDREETQYF. Written as DNA, the CDR3 is TGTGCCAGCGGGGGACGGGACAGGGAAGAGACCCAGTACTTC. The V gene is TRBV25-1, the J gene TRBJ2-5, with TRBD1 matching 9 bases. The CDR3 totals 14 residues. Germline lookup yields CDR1 MGHDK and CDR2 SYGVNS. Germline trimming cut 8 bases from V and 3 bases from J; bases unmatched to any gene: 7.

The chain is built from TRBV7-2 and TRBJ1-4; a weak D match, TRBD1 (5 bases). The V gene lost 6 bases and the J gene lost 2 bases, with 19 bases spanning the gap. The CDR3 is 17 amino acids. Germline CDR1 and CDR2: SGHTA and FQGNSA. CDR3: CASSARGALSTNEKLFF. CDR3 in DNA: TGTGCCAGCAGTGCACGCGGGGCTCTTTCGACTAATGAAAAACTGTTTTTT.

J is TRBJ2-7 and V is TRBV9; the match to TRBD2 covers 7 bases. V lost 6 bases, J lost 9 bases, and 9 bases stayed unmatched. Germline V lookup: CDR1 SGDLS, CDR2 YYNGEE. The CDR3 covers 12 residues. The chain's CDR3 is CASTSREWAQYF. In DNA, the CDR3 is TGTGCCAGCACGTCGCGGGAGTGGGCGCAGTACTTC.

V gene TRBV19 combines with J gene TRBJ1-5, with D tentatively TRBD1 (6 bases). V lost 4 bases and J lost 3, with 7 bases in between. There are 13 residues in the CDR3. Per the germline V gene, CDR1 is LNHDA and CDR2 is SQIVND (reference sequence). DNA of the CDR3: TGTGCCAGTAGTAGGACAGTCAATCAGCCCCAGCATTTT. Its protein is CASSRTVNQPQHF.

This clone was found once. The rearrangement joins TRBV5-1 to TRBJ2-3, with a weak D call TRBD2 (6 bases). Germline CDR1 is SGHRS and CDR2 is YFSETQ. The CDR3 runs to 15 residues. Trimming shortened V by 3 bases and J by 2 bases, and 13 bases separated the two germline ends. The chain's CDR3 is CASSSGLDYTDTQYF. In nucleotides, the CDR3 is TGCGCCAGCAGCTCTGGACTGGACTACACAGATACGCAGTATTTT.

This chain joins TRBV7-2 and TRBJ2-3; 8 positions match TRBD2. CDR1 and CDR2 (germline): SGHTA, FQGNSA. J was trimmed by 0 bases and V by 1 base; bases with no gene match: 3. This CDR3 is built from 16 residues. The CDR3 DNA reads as TGTGCCAGCAGCTTAGGGCTAGCGGGTAGCACAGATACGCAGTATTTT. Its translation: CASSLGLAGSTDTQYF.

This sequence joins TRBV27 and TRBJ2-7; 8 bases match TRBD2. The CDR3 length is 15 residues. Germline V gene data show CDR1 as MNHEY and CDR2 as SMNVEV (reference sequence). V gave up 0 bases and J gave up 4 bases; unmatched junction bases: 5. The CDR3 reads CASSLSAGVVYEQYF. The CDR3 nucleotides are TGTGCCAGCAGTTTATCAGCGGGAGTGGTTTACGAGCAGTACTTC.

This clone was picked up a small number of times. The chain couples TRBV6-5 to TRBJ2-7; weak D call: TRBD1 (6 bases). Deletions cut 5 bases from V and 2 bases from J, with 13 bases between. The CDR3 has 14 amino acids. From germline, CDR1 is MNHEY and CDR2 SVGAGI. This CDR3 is CASSQSGHPYEQYF. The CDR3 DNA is TGTGCCAGCAGTCAGTCGGGACACCCCTACGAGCAGTACTTC.

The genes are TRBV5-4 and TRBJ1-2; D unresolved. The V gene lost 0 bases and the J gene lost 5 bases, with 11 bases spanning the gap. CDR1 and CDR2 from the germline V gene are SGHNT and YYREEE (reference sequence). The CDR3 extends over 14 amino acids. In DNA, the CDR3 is TGTGCCAGCAGCTTGGCCCTCTCGGGGTATGGCTACACCTTC. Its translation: CASSLALSGYGYTF.

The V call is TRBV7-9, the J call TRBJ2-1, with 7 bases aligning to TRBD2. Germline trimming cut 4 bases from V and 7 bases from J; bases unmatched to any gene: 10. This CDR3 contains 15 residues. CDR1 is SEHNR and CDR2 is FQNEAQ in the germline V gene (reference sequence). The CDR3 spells CASSSSRDYDNEQFF. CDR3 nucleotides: TGTGCCAGCAGCTCATCCCGGGACTACGATAATGAGCAGTTCTTC.